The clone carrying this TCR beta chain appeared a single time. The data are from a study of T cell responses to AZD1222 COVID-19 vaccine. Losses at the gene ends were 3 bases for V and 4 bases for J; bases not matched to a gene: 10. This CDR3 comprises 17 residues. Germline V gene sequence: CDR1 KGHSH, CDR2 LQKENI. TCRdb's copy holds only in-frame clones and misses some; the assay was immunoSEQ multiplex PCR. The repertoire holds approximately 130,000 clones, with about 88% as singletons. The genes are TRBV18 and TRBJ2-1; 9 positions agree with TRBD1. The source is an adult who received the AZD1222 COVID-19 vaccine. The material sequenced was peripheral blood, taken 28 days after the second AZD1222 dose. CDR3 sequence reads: CASSPLNRDRAYNEQFF. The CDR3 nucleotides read TGTGCCAGCTCACCTCTAAACCGGGACAGGGCATACAATGAGCAGTTCTTC.